This T cell receptor beta chain emerged from a study of monozygotic twins with inflammatory bowel disease. Findings and caveats of the study: Immunosuppressive treatments differing between patients may have added repertoire variability.

The CDR3 is made up of 13 amino acids. Comment on this clonotype: Its antigen is as yet unknown.

Total RNA input per TCR library was around 3,600 ng. Template switching introduced UMIs that contain a 6-nucleotide sample barcode. TCRdb re-called the 5' RACE reads and shows each CDR3 protein once, DNA omitted. The sample features 150,000 or so distinct CDR3 sequences, with roughly 7% in its top ten. J is TRBJ2-7 and V is TRBV12-3 or TRBV12-4; the TCRdb call, TRBD1, lacks DNA for checking. Sequencing was carried out using blood. The clonotype comes from a human donor with ulcerative colitis or Crohn's disease, or a healthy co-twin of an affected twin (not recorded which). The CDR3 sequence: CASSQTGSYEQYF.